This T cell receptor (beta chain) was observed in a study of identifying expanded T cells in peripheral blood. Notes on the study in general: Technical replicates showed about 1.2 changed clones; around 2 weeks approximately 15; four weeks 19. Approximately 2-week clone count variance significantly increased as total template count grew.

The method was immunoSEQ multiplex PCR; TCRdb's version includes in-frame clones alone and lacks a portion of them. Seen here are over 100,000 clones, less than 90% observed once, and the top ten hold around 8.3%. During the collection period, no donor immune events like infections were recorded. The CDR3 contains 14 residues. The ends were cut back, 2 bases at V and 0 bases at J, with 6 bases in the middle. The germline V gene encodes CDR1 SGHRS and CDR2 YFSETQ. Of note for this clone: Its cognate antigen is unknown.

V gene TRBV5-1 combines with J gene TRBJ1-3; the D is unclear. This TCR derives from a person between 18 and 70 years old in good health. The specimen was blood. Written as DNA, the CDR3 is TGCGCCAGCAGCTTTTCGCTCTCTGGAAACACCATATATTTT. Protein: CASSFSLSGNTIYF. Drawing the rest from reference TRBV5-1 and TRBJ1-3, the complete variable domain is KAGVTQTPRYLIKTRGQQVTLSCSPISGHRSVSWYQQTPGQGLQFLFEYFSETQRNKGNFPGRFSGRQFSNSRSEMNVSTLELGDSALYLCASSFSLSGNTIYFGEGSWLTVV.